One and the same sample provided the 4 T cell receptor beta chains below, sequenced in a study of blood T cell repertoires in COVID-19. Only in-frame clones appear in the TCRdb table, and some are missing; sequencing was by immunoSEQ multiplex PCR. The sample consists of 35,000 to 45,000 clones, 73% of them appearing once. The specimen sequenced was peripheral blood. Receptors were obtained from a man older than 75 with acute or convalescent COVID-19.

The sample holds one count of this clone. The gene calls are TRBV3-1 (or the pseudogene TRBV3-2) and TRBJ1-2; D unclear. V lost 0 bases to trimming and J lost 3 bases, with 2 bases between them. The CDR3 is 12 residues long. Per the germline V gene, CDR1 is LGHDT and CDR2 is YNNKEL (reference sequence). CDR3 sequence reads: CASSQDYYGYTF. In DNA, the CDR3 is TGTGCCAGCAGCCAAGACTACTATGGCTACACCTTC.

The chain recombines TRBV5-1 with TRBJ2-1; 15 bases map to TRBD2. Trimming cost V 4 bases and J 3 bases; bases outside gene matches: 5. The germline CDR1 and CDR2 sequences are SGHRS and YFSETQ. The length of the CDR3 is 17 residues. The CDR3 DNA reads as TGCGCCAGCAGCGGACTAGCGGGAGGGCCTGGCTACAATGAGCAGTTCTTC. This codes for CASSGLAGGPGYNEQFF.

This rearrangement joins TRBV15 to TRBJ2-7; D perhaps matches TRBD1 (6 bases). Germline CDR1 is LNHNV and CDR2 is YYDKDF (reference sequence). The CDR3 is 14 residues long. V dropped 3 bases and J dropped 5 bases, with 14 bases sitting between them. The DNA for the CDR3 is TGTGCCACCAGCAGGGGGACACGTACCGACGAGCAGTACTTC. Translating gives CATSRGTRTDEQYF.

This chain joins TRBV28 and TRBJ2-6; D perhaps matches TRBD1 (5 bases). The V and J ends lost 6 bases and 1 base respectively, with 10 bases between them. The V gene's germline CDR1 is MDHEN and CDR2 SYDVKM. CDR3 size: 15 residues. CDR3: CASRSRDSGANVLTF. The CDR3 coding sequence is TGTGCCAGCAGATCCAGGGATTCTGGGGCCAACGTCCTGACTTTC.